These T cell receptor beta chains were read from a single sample in a study of cytomegalovirus exposure and HLA in healthy donors. Sequencing was performed with immunoSEQ multiplex PCR; in TCRdb, only in-frame clones are kept and a portion is missing. The repertoire includes about 140,000 clones, about 83% of them detected once, and more than 1.4% sits in the top ten. Source material: PBMCs. These receptors all stem from a woman aged 30 to 39 in good health and CMV-seronegative. The CDR3 runs from the conserved cysteine through the conserved F or W. The order of the fields is J gene, V gene, CDR3 protein.

TRBJ2-1	TRBV7-9	CASSYTLSMYNEQFF
TRBJ2-2	TRBV25-1	CASEGDSDSGELFF
TRBJ1-4	TRBV7-9	CASSLWTGGHEKLFF
TRBJ2-2	TRBV5-1	CASSFRAGNTGELFF
TRBJ2-1	TRBV12-5	CASGLTGGAYNEQFF
TRBJ1-2	TRBV7-2	CASSLSARGRYGYTF
TRBJ2-7	TRBV6-1	CASSERSGWIRLPEQYF
TRBJ1-2	TRBV4-1	CASSQVQAEVNYGYTF
TRBJ1-3	TRBV5-6	CASSFRRREASGNTIYF
TRBJ2-3	TRBV11-2	CASSLIKRGRVDTQYF
TRBJ1-2	TRBV27	CASSLQVTHGYTF
TRBJ2-3	TRBV19	CASSHVVPRALDTQYF
TRBJ1-6	TRBV11-2	CASSFPGQGITLHF
TRBJ1-1	TRBV6-1	CASRGETGGTTEAFF
TRBJ1-2	TRBV6-1	CASSEGQTNYGYTF
TRBJ1-3	TRBV6-1	CASATGSSGNTIYF
TRBJ2-6	TRBV7-3	CASSSNTGGANVLTF
TRBJ2-6	TRBV18	CASSGSSGANVLTF